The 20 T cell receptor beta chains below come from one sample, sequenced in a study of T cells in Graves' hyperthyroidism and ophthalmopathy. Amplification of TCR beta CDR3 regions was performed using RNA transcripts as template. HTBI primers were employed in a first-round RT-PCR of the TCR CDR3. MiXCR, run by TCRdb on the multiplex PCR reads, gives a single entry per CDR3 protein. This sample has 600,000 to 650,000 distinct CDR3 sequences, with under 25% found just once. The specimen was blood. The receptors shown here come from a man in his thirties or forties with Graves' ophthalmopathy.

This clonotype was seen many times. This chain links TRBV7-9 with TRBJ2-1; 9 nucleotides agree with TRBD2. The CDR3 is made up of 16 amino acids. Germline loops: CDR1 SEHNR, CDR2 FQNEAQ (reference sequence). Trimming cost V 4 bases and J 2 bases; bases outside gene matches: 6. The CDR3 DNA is TGTGCCAGCAGCTCCCCTCGACTAGCGGCCTACAATGAGCAGTTCTTC. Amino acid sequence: CASSSPRLAAYNEQFF.

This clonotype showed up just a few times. Here the CDR3 reads CSARVSGENTGELFF. CDR3 coding DNA: TGCAGTGCTAGAGTCAGCGGAGAGAACACCGGGGAGCTGTTTTTT. The chain is built from TRBV20-1 and TRBJ2-2, with D tentatively TRBD2 (5 bases). Per germline, CDR1 DFQATT and CDR2 SNEGSKA (reference sequence). Deletions cut 1 base from V and 1 base from J, with 10 bases between. The CDR3 runs 15 residues.

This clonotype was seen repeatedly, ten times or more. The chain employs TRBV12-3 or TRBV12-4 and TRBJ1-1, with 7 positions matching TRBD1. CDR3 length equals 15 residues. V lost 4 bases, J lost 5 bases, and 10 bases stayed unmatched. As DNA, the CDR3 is TGTGCCAGCAGTTCCAAACCGGGACAGCTGACTGAAGCTTTCTTT. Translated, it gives CASSSKPGQLTEAFF.

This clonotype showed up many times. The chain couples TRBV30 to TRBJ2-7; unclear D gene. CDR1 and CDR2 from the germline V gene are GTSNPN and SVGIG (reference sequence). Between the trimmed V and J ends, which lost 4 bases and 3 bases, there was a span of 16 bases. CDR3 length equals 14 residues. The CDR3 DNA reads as TGTGCCTGGATGAGAGATCGGACGGACTACGAGCAGTACTTC. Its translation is CAWMRDRTDYEQYF. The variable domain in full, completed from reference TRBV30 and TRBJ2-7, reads SQTIHQWPATLVQPVGSPLSLECTVEGTSNPNLYWYRQAAGRGLQLLFYSVGIGQISSEVPQNLSASRPQDRQFILSSKKLLLSDSGFYLCAWMRDRTDYEQYFGPGTRLTVT.

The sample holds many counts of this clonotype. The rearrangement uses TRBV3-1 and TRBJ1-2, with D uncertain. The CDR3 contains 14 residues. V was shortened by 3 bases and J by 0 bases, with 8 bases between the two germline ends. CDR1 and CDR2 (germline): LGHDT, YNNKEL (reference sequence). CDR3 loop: CASSHDWPNYGYTF. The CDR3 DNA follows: TGTGCCAGCAGCCACGACTGGCCTAACTATGGCTACACCTTC.

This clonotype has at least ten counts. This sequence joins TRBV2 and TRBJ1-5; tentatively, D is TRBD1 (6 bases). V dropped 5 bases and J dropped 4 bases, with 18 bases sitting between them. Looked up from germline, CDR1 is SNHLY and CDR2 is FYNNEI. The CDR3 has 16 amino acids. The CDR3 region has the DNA TGTGCCAGCAGTATTCAGGGGCCGCAGGGAAATCAGCCCCAGCATTTT. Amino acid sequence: CASSIQGPQGNQPQHF.

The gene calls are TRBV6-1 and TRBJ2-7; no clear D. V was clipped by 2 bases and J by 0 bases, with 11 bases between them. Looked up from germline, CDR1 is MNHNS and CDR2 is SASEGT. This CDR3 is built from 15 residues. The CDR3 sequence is CASSEWPWSSYEQYF. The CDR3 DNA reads TGTGCCAGCAGTGAATGGCCCTGGAGCTCCTACGAGCAGTACTTC.

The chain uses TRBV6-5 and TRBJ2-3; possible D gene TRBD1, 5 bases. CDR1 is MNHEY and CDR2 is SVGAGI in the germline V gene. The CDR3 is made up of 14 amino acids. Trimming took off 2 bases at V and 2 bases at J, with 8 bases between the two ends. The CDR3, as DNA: TGTGCCAGCAGTTACGCAGGGCACACAGATACGCAGTATTTT. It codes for CASSYAGHTDTQYF.

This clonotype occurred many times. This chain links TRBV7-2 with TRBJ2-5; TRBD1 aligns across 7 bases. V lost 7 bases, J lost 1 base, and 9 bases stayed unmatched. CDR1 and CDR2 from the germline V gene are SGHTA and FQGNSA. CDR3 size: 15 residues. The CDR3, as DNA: TGTGCCAGCACGAACCAGGGGGACCTCCAAGAGACCCAGTACTTC. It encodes CASTNQGDLQETQYF.

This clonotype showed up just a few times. The CDR3 bases are TGTGCCAGCAGTTCAGGGGGCTTAGAACGGGATGAGCAGTTCTTC. Its protein product is CASSSGGLERDEQFF. V gene TRBV28 combines with J gene TRBJ2-1; 8 nucleotides align to TRBD1. Germline V lookup: CDR1 MDHEN, CDR2 SYDVKM. The CDR3 consists of 15 residues. The junction had 10 bases not matched to a gene; V was cut back by 4 bases and J by 8 bases.

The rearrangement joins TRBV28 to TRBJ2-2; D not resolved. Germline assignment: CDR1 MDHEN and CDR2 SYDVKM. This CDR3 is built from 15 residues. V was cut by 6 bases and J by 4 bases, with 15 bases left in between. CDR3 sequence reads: CASRFPSPFTGELFF. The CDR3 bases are TGTGCCAGCAGGTTCCCGAGCCCCTTCACCGGGGAGCTGTTTTTT.

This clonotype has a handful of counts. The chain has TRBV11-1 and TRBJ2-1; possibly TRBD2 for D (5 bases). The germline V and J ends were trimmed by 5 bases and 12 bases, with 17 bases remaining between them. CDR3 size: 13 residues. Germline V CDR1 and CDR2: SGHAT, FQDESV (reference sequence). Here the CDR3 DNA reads TGTGCCAGCAGCCACCCCGGACTCCCAGGGCAGTTCTTC. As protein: CASSHPGLPGQFF.

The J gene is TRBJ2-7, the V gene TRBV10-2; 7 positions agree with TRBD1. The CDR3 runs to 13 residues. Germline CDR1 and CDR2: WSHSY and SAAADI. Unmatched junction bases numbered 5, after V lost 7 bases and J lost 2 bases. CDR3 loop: CASIRDRTYEQYF. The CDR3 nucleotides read TGCGCCAGCATCCGGGACAGAACCTACGAGCAGTACTTC.

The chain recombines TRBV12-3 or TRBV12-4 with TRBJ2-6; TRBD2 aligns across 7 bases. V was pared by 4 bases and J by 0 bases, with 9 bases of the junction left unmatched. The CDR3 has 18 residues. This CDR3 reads CASSSGLPDFSGANVLTF. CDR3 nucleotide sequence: TGTGCCAGCAGTTCGGGACTACCGGACTTCTCTGGGGCCAACGTCCTGACTTTC.

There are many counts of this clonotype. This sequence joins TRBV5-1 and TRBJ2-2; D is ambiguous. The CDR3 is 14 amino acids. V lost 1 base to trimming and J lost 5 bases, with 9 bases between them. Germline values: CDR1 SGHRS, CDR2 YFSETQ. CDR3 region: CASSLYAMTGELFF. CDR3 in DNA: TGCGCCAGCAGCTTGTACGCAATGACCGGGGAGCTGTTTTTT.

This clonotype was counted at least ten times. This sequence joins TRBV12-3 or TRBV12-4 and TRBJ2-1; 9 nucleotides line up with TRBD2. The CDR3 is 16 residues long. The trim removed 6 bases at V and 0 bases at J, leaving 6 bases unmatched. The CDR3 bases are TGTGCCAGCAGCCACCTAGCGGGACCCTCCTACAATGAGCAGTTCTTC. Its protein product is CASSHLAGPSYNEQFF.

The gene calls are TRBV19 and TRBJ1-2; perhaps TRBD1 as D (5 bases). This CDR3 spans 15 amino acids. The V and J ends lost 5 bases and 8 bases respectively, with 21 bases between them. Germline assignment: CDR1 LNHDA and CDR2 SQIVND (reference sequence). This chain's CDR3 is CASSLALGSNRGYTF. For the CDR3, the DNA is TGTGCCAGTAGTCTCGCCTTAGGGTCGAACAGGGGCTACACCTTC.

Here the CDR3 DNA reads TGTGCCAGCAGGCTAGGACAGCTAGAGACCCAGTACTTC. This translates into CASRLGQLETQYF. The chain links TRBV7-2 to TRBJ2-5; a weak D match, TRBD1 (6 bases). Trimming removed 6 bases from V and 4 bases from J, with 12 bases in between. The CDR3 is 13 amino acids. In germline, CDR1 is SGHTA, CDR2 FQGNSA.

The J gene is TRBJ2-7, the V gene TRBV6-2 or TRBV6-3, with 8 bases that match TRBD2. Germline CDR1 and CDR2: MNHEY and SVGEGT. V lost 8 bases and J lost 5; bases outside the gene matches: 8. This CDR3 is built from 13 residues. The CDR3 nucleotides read TGTGCCAGCCCCGCGGGGGGTCCCCACGAGCAGTACTTC. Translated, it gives CASPAGGPHEQYF.

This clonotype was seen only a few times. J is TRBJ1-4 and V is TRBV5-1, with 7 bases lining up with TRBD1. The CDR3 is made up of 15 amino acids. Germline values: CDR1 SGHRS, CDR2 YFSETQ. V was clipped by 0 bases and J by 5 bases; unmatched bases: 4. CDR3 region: CASSLVAGGNEKLFF. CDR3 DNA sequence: TGCGCCAGCAGCTTGGTGGCAGGGGGAAATGAAAAACTGTTTTTT.